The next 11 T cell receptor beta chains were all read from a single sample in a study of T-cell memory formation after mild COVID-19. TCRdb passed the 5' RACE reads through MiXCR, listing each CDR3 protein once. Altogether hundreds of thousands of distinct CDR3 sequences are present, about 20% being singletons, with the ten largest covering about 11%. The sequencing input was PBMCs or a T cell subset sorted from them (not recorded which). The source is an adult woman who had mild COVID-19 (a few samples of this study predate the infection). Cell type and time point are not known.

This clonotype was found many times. The CDR3 sequence: CASSYEGTSTSNEQFF. In DNA, the CDR3 is TGTGCCAGCAGTTACGAGGGGACTTCAACCTCCAATGAGCAGTTCTTC. This chain connects TRBV6-5 to TRBJ2-1; tentatively, D is TRBD2 (6 bases). This CDR3 contains 16 residues. Trimming took 2 bases from V and 6 from J, leaving 17 bases between them. Looked up from germline, CDR1 is MNHEY and CDR2 is SVGAGI.

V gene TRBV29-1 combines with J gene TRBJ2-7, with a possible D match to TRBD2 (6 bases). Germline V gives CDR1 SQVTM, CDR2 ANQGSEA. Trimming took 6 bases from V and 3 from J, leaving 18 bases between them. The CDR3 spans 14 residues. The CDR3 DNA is TGCAGCGTCGCCGAGGCGGGACTCCTCTACGAGCAGTACTTC. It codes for CSVAEAGLLYEQYF.

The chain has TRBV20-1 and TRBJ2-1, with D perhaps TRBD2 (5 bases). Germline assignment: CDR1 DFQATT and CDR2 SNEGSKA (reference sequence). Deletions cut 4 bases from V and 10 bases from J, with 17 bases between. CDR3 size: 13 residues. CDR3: CSANPWSGSEQFF. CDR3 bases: TGCAGTGCTAACCCGTGGTCGGGAAGCGAGCAGTTCTTC.

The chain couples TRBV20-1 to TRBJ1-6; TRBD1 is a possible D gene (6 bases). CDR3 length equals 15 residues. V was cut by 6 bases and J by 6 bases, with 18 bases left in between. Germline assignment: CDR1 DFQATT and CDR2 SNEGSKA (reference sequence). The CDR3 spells CSARRQVVRNSPLHF. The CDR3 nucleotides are TGCAGTGCCAGAAGACAGGTCGTACGTAATTCACCCCTCCACTTT.

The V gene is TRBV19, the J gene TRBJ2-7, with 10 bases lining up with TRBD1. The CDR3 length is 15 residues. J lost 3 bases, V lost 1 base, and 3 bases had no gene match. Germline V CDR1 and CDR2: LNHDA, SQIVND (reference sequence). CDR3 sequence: CASSIAGQGYYEQYF. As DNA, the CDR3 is TGTGCCAGTAGTATAGCGGGACAGGGGTACTACGAGCAGTACTTC.

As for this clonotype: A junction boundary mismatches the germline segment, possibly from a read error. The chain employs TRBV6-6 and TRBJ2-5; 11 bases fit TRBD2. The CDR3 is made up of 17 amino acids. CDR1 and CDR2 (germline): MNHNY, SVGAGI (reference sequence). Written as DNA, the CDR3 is TGTGCCATCAGTGCCGGGACTAGCGGACAAAAAGTAGAGACCCAGTACTTC. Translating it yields CAISAGTSGQKVETQYF.

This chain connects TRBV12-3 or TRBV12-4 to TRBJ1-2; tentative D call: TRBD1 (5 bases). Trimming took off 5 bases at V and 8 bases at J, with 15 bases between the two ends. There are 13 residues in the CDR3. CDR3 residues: CASSTQGVWGYTF. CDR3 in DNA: TGTGCCAGCAGTACTCAGGGAGTGTGGGGCTACACCTTC.

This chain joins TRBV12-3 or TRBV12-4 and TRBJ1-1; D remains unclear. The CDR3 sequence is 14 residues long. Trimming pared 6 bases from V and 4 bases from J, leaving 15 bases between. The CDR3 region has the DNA TGTGCCAGCAGCCCCGGGCCCCTTACCACTGAAGCTTTCTTT. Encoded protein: CASSPGPLTTEAFF.

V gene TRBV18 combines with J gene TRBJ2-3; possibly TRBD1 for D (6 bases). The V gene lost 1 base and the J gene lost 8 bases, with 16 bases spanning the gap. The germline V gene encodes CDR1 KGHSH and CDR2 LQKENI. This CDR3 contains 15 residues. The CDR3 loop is CASSPQANRESTQYF. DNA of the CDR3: TGTGCCAGCTCACCACAAGCTAACAGGGAGAGTACGCAGTATTTT.

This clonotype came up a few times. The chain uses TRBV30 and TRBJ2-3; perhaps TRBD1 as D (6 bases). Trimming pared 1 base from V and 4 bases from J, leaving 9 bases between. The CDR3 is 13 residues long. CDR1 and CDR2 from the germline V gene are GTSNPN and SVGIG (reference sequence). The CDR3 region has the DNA TGTGCCTGGAGTGGGACAGCACCAGATACGCAGTATTTT. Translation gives CAWSGTAPDTQYF.

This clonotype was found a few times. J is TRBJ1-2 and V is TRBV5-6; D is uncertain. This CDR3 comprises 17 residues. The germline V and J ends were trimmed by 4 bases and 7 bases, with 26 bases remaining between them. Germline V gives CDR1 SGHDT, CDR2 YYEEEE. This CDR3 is CASSASLGAGETVGYTF. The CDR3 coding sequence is TGTGCCAGCAGCGCGAGCTTGGGTGCCGGGGAGACGGTTGGCTACACCTTC. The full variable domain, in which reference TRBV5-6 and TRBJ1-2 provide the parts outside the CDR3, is DAGVTQSPTHLIKTRGQQVTLRCSPKSGHDTVSWYQQALGQGPQFIFQYYEEEERQRGNFPDRFSGHQFPNYSSELNVNALLLGDSALYLCASSASLGAGETVGYTFGSGTRLTVV.